Only a few counts were recorded for the clone carrying this TCR beta chain. The entry originates in a study of control samples from healthy donors and cancer patients. V was clipped by 3 bases and J by 2 bases, with 17 bases between them. The CDR3 has 17 residues. The germline V gene has CDR1 LNHNV and CDR2 YYDKDF (reference sequence). Sequencing used immunoSEQ multiplex PCR; TCRdb keeps in-frame clones, though not all of them. The table has under 200,000 clones, about 93% seen once; the top ten hold roughly 0.64%. The sample consisted of blood. V gene TRBV15 combines with J gene TRBJ1-5, with no clear D. The source is a woman aged 25 to 45 in good health. CDR3 protein: CATSRRSSGWGNQPQHF. In DNA, the CDR3 is TGTGCCACCAGCAGGAGATCCTCAGGTTGGGGCAATCAGCCCCAGCATTTT.